The 3 T cell receptor beta chains below all came from one sample that was sequenced in a study of blood T cell repertoires in COVID-19. Profiled with immunoSEQ multiplex PCR; TCRdb holds only in-frame clones, not every one. This repertoire shows fewer than 110,000 clones, about 90% found once; its top ten account for 6.2%. Sequenced sample: peripheral blood. These receptors were collected from a human donor in a cohort sampled during active COVID-19.

The V call is TRBV6-2 or TRBV6-3, the J call TRBJ1-6, with TRBD1 matching 9 bases. Germline CDR1 is MNHEY and CDR2 is SVGEGT. The CDR3 loop spans 18 amino acids. V lost 5 bases to trimming and J lost 3 bases; unmatched junction nucleotides: 11. The CDR3, as DNA: TGTGCCAGCAGTGTGGCTGACAGGGGGTCTATCTATAATTCACCCCTCCACTTT. Translation: CASSVADRGSIYNSPLHF.

V usage is TRBV6-6 and J usage is TRBJ2-7; D is ambiguous. Trimming took off 4 bases at V and 2 bases at J, with 6 bases between the two ends. CDR3 length: 12 residues. From germline, CDR1 is MNHNY and CDR2 SVGAGI (reference sequence). The CDR3 DNA follows: TGTGCCAGCAGTTCCCAGGCCTACGAGCAGTACTTC. As protein: CASSSQAYEQYF.

This rearrangement joins TRBV6-5 to TRBJ1-1; possible D gene TRBD1, 6 bases. The V end lost 6 bases, the J end lost 1 base, and 9 bases lay between the germline ends. CDR3 length: 13 amino acids. Germline CDR1 reads MNHEY; CDR2 reads SVGAGI. The CDR3 coding sequence is TGTGCCAGCAGGGCGACAGGGAACACTGAAGCTTTCTTT. Translating it yields CASRATGNTEAFF.